This TCR beta chain was observed in a study of cytomegalovirus exposure and HLA in healthy donors. A multiplex PCR was run with 60 Vbeta primers and 13 Jbeta primers. Using immunoSEQ multiplex PCR, the repertoire was profiled, and TCRdb retains in-frame clones only, with some absent. This sample lists about 120,000 clones; its ten largest clones have 1.5% to 2%. Study results and caveats: Later analysis placed DRB1 highest and HLA-C lowest in TCR association rates, which differed by HLA locus. The study flagged 150 to 200 TCR beta chains as cytomegalovirus-associated. Some V segments, TRBV6-2 and TRBV6-3 among them, were indistinguishable and were therefore excluded.

V was shortened by 3 bases and J by 3 bases, with 7 bases between the two germline ends. CDR3 length equals 12 residues. Comment on this clone: The target antigen is unknown.

The sequencing input was PBMCs. The chain recombines TRBV5-3 with TRBJ2-7; D uncertain. TRBV5-3 is designated an ORF whose function remains uncertain. This TCR was recovered from a middle-aged woman in good health and CMV-seropositive. The CDR3 loop is CARSCYLYEQYF. CDR3 coding DNA: TGTGCCAGAAGCTGCTACCTCTACGAGCAGTACTTC.